The clone carrying this T cell receptor (beta chain) was seen a few times. What it recognizes is unknown. This specimen comes from a study of identical twins. TCRdb re-derived calls from the 5' RACE reads in MiXCR, one entry per CDR3 protein. The sample lists fewer than 900,000 distinct CDR3 sequences, around a sixth seen once, with around 13% in the top ten. Whole-study findings and limits: Beta clonotypes that were abundant in cord blood contained fewer insertions, a pattern absent from memory repertoires.

The V gene's germline CDR1 is SGDLS and CDR2 YYNGEE. V was clipped by 4 bases and J by 4 bases, with 12 bases between them. This CDR3 comprises 13 residues. The same sample was also used in a study of T cells expressing NK-cell markers.

The sequence was obtained from a woman younger than 35 in good health. V gene TRBV9 combines with J gene TRBJ2-7, with no clear D. The material sequenced was PBMCs. CDR3 loop: CASSPQGVYEQYF. The CDR3 bases are TGTGCCAGCAGCCCACAAGGTGTGTACGAGCAGTACTTC.